This T cell receptor (beta chain) was obtained from a study of molecular identifiers for immune sequencing clone quantification. As to this clonotype: Its antigen is undetermined.

Listed TCR primers, together with previously described methods, were used for the bulk TCR libraries. MiXCR, applied by TCRdb to the PCR reads, yields one record per CDR3 protein. The data hold roughly 630,000 distinct CDR3 sequences, with over 25% observed a single time. Study-level points and caveats: Highly expanded clones may be undercounted when identical TCR molecules share barcodes. Whereas clones above 20 RNA copies held under 1% of naive-cell molecules, they held over 97% of effector molecules.

This clonotype was obtained from a human donor in good health. Some libraries in this study had Jurkat cell RNA spiked in. The specimen sequenced was naive CD8+ T cells from blood, with Jurkat cell RNA spiked in. The subset was: FACS-sorted CD8+CD4-CCR7+CD45RA+ naive T cells.

As DNA, the CDR3 is TGTGCCAGCAGTTTCTCGAGTATATACAATGAGCAGTTCTTC. This codes for CASSFSSIYNEQFF. The chain is built from TRBV27 and TRBJ2-1; D uncertain. The CDR3 sequence is 14 residues long. The V end was cut by 3 bases, the J end by 4 bases, with 10 bases between. Germline loops: CDR1 MNHEY, CDR2 SMNVEV (reference sequence).